This TCR beta chain was captured in a study of blood T cells in healthy people across ages. The amount of total RNA extracted per sample was at least 5.5 micrograms. The table lists this clonotype with a few counts. The CDR3 is made up of 13 amino acids. Germline CDR1 SQVTM, CDR2 ANQGSEA. J gave up 6 bases and V 6 bases, and 9 bases lay outside the gene matches. For the second PCR, which ran for roughly 6 to 12 cycles, a sample-barcoded 5' primer and a J-beta primer mix were used. Each cDNA was tagged by a template-switch adaptor containing 12 random nucleotides. TCRdb processed the 5' RACE reads anew with MiXCR; each CDR3 protein has one entry. Of 750,000 or so distinct CDR3 sequences listed, roughly 25% are singletons. In addition, the sample was reused for a study of T cells of mothers and their children.

Specimen: blood. The sequence was collected from a boy between 10 and 17 years old in good health. V and J are TRBV29-1 and TRBJ1-2, with 8 positions matching TRBD1. For the CDR3, the DNA is TGCAGCGTGATACAGGGGGGGCTGGATGGCTACACCTTC. Translation: CSVIQGGLDGYTF.